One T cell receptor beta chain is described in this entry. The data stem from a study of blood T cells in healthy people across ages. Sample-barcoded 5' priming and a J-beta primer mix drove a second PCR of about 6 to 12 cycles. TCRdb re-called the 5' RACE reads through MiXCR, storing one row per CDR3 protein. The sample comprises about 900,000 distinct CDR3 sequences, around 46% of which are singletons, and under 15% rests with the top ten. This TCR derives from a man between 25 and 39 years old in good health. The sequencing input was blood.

The CDR3 protein is CASSLAAGGKNIQYF. CDR3 nucleotides: TGTGCCAGCAGCTTAGCGGCAGGGGGCAAGAACATTCAGTACTTC. The rearrangement joins TRBV7-2 to TRBJ2-4; 8 bases map to TRBD1. This CDR3 has 15 amino acids. The J segment lost 7 bases and the V segment lost 0 bases, leaving 5 bases of the junction unmatched. From germline, CDR1 is SGHTA and CDR2 FQGNSA. Full variable domain (remainder filled in from reference TRBV7-2 and TRBJ2-4): GAGVSQSPSNKVTEKGKDVELRCDPISGHTALYWYRQSLGQGLEFLIYFQGNSAPDKSGLPSDRFSAERTGGSVSTLTIQRTQQEDSAVYLCASSLAAGGKNIQYFGAGTRLSVL.